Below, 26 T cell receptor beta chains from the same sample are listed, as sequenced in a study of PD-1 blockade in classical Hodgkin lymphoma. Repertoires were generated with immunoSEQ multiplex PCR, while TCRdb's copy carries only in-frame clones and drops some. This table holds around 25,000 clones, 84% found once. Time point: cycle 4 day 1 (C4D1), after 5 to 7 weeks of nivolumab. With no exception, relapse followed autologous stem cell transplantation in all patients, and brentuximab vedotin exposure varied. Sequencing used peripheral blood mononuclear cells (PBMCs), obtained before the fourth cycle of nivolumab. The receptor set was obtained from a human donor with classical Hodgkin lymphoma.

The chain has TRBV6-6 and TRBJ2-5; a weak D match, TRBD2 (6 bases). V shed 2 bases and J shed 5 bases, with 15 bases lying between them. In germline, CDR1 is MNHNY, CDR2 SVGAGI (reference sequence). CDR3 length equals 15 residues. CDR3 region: CASSYVLEGRETQYF. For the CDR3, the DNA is TGTGCCAGCAGTTACGTGTTGGAGGGGCGTGAGACCCAGTACTTC.

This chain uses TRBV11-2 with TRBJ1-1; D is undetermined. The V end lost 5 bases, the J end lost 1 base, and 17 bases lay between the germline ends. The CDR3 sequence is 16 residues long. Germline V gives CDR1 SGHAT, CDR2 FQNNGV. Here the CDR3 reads CASSLRVLSSNTEAFF. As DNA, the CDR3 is TGTGCCAGCAGCCTACGGGTGCTGTCCTCGAACACTGAAGCTTTCTTT.

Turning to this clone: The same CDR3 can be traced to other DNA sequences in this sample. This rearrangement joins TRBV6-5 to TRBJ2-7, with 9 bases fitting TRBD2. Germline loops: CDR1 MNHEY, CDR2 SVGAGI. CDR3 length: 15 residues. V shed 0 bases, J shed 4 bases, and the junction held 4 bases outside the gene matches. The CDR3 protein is CASSYSGSGSYEQYF. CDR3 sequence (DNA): TGTGCCAGCAGTTACTCGGGTAGCGGGAGTTACGAGCAGTACTTC.

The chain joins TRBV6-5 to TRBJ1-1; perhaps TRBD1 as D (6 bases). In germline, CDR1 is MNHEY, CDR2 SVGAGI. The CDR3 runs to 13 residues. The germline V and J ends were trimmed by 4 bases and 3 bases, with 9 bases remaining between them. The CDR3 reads CASSWDIDTEAFF. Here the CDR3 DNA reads TGTGCCAGCAGTTGGGACATAGACACTGAAGCTTTCTTT.

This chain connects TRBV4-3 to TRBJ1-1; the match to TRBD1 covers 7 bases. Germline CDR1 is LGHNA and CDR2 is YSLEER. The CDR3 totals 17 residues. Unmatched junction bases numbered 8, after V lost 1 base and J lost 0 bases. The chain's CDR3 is CASSQGTGQSLNTEAFF. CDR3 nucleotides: TGCGCCAGCAGCCAAGGTACGGGACAGTCCTTGAACACTGAAGCTTTCTTT.

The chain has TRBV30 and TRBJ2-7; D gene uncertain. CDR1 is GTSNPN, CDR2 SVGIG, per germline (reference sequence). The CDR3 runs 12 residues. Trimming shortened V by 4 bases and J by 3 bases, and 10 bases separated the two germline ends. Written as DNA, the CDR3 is TGTGCCTGGAAAGGCACAGACTACGAGCAGTACTTC. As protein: CAWKGTDYEQYF.

This chain's CDR3 is CASSSGPDWTALNTEAFF. CDR3 sequence (DNA): TGTGCCAGCAGCTCGGGCCCGGATTGGACAGCTTTGAACACTGAAGCTTTCTTT. V and J are TRBV7-2 and TRBJ1-1; tentatively, D is TRBD1 (6 bases). The germline V gene has CDR1 SGHTA and CDR2 FQGNSA. The CDR3 has 18 amino acids. V was clipped by 4 bases and J by 0 bases, with 21 bases between them.

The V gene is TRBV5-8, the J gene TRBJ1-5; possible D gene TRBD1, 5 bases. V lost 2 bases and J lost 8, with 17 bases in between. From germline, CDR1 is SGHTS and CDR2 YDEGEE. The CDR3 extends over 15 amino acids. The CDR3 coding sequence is TGTGCCAGCAGCTTAAGAAGGGGCAGGGTAAAGCCCCAGCATTTT. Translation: CASSLRRGRVKPQHF.

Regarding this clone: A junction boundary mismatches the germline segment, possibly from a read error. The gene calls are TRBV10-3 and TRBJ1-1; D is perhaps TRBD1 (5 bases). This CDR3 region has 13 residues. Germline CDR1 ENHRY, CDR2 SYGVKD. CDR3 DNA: TGTGCCAGCAGTGAAACAGGGAACACTGAAGCTTTCTTT. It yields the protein CASSETGNTEAFF.

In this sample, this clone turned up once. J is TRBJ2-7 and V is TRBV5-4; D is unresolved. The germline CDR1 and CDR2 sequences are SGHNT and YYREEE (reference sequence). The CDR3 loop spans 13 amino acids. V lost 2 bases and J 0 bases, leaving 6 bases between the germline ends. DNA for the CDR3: TGTGCCAGCAGCTTTGCTTTCTCCTACGAGCAGTACTTC. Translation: CASSFAFSYEQYF.

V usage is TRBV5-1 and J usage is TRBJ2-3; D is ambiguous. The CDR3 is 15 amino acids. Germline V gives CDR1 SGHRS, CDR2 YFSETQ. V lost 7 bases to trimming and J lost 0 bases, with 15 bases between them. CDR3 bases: TGCGCCAGCTACCGACTTTCTTCTAGCACAGATACGCAGTATTTT. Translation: CASYRLSSSTDTQYF.

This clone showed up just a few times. The CDR3 nucleotides are TGTGCCAGCTTTACAGGGTGGGGAGAGACCCAGTACTTC. Residues: CASFTGWGETQYF. The chain recombines TRBV2 with TRBJ2-5; tentatively, D is TRBD1 (6 bases). Germline CDR1 SNHLY, CDR2 FYNNEI. V gave up 8 bases and J gave up 4 bases, with 14 bases separating them. The CDR3 runs to 13 residues.

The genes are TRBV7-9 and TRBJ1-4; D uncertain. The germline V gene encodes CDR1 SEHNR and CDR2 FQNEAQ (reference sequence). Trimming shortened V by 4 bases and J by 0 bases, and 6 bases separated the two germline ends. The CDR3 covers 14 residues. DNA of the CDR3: TGTGCCAGCAGCTCGACCTCAACTAATGAAAAACTGTTTTTT. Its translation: CASSSTSTNEKLFF. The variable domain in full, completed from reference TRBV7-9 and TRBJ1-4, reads DTGVSQNPRHKITKRGQNVTFRCDPISEHNRLYWYRQTLGQGPEFLTYFQNEAQLEKSRLLSDRFSAERPKGSFSTLEIQRTEQGDSAMYLCASSSTSTNEKLFFGSGTQLSVL.

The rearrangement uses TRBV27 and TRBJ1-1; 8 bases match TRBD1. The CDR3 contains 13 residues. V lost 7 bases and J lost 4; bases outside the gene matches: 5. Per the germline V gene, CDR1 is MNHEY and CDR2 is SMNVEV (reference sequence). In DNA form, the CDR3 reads TGTGCCAGCAAACCCCAGGGGGCCACTGAAGCTTTCTTT. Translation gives CASKPQGATEAFF.

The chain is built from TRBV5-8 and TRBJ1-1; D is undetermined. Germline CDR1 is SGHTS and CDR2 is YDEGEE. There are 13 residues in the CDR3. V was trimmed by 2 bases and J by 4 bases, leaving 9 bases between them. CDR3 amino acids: CASSFIPGTEAFF. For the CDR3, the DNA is TGTGCCAGCAGCTTCATCCCGGGCACTGAAGCTTTCTTT.

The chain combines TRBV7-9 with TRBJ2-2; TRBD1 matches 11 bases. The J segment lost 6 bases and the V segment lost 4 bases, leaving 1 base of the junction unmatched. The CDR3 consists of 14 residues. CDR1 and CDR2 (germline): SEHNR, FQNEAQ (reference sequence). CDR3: CASSSGQGAGELFF. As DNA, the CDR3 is TGTGCCAGCAGCTCGGGACAGGGGGCCGGGGAGCTGTTTTTT.

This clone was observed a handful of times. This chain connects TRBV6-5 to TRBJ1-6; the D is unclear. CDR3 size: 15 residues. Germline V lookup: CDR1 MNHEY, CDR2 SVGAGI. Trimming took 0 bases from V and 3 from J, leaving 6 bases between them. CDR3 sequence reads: CASSYSRGYNSPLHF. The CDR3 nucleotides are TGTGCCAGCAGTTACTCCCGGGGCTATAATTCACCCCTCCACTTT.

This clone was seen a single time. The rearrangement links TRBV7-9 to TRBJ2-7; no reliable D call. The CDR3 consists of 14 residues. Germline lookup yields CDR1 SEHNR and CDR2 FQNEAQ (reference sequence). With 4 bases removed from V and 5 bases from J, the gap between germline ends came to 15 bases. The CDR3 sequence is CASSSSGGNDEQYF. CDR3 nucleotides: TGTGCCAGCAGCTCATCTGGTGGTAACGACGAGCAGTACTTC.

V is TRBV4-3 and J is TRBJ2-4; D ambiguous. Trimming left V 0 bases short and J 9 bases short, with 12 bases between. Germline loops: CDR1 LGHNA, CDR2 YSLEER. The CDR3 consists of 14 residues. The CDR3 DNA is TGCGCCAGCAGCCAAGATGGCGAGTTCAGCATTCAGTACTTC. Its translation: CASSQDGEFSIQYF.

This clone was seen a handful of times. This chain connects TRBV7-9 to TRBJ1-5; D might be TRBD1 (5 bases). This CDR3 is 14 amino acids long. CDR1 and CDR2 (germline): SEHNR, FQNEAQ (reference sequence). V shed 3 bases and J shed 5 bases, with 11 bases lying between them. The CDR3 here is CASSFQGTDQPQHF. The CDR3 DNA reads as TGTGCCAGCAGCTTTCAGGGAACCGATCAGCCCCAGCATTTT.

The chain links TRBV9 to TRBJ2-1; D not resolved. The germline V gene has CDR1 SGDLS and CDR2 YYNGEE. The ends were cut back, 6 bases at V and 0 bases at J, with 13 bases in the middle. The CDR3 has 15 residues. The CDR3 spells CASTETFASYNEQFF. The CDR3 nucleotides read TGTGCCAGCACCGAGACCTTCGCCTCCTACAATGAGCAGTTCTTC.

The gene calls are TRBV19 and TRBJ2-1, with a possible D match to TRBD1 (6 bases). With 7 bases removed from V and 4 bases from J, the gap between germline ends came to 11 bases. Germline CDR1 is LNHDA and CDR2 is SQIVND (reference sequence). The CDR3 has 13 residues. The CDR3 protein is CASTTQGYNEQFF. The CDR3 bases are TGTGCCAGTACGACCCAGGGGTACAATGAGCAGTTCTTC.

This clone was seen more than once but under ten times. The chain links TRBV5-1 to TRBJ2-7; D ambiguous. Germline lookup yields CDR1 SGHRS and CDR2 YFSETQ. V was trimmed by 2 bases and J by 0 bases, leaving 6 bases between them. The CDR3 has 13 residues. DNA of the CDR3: TGCGCCAGCAGCTTAGACGGCTCCTACGAGCAGTACTTC. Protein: CASSLDGSYEQYF. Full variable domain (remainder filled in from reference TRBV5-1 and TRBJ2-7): KAGVTQTPRYLIKTRGQQVTLSCSPISGHRSVSWYQQTPGQGLQFLFEYFSETQRNKGNFPGRFSGRQFSNSRSEMNVSTLELGDSALYLCASSLDGSYEQYFGPGTRLTVT.

As DNA, the CDR3 is TGTGCCAGCAGCCTTAGCGGGGCGTCCTACGAGCAGTACTTC. Translated: CASSLSGASYEQYF. The genes are TRBV11-2 and TRBJ2-7; 8 bases map to TRBD2. The CDR3 extends over 14 amino acids. The junction had 4 bases not matched to a gene; V was cut back by 5 bases and J by 1 base. Germline CDR1 and CDR2: SGHAT and FQNNGV. The variable domain in full, with the rest retrieved from reference TRBV11-2 and TRBJ2-7, is EAGVAQSPRYKIIEKRQSVAFWCNPISGHATLYWYQQILGQGPKLLIQFQNNGVVDDSQLPKDRFSAERLKGVDSTLKIQPAKLEDSAVYLCASSLSGASYEQYFGPGTRLTVT.

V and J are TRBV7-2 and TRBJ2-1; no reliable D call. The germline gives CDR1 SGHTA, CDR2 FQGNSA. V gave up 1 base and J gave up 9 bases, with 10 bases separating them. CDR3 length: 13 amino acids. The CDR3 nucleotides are TGTGCCAGCAGCTTAGGACCCTTGATTGAGCAGTTCTTC. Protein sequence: CASSLGPLIEQFF.

For the CDR3, the DNA is TGTGCCAGCAGTTACAATCGGGAGACTCACGAGCAGTACTTC. It encodes CASSYNRETHEQYF. The chain employs TRBV6-6 and TRBJ2-7; a weak D match, TRBD2 (6 bases). V dropped 2 bases and J dropped 5 bases, with 13 bases sitting between them. The V gene's germline CDR1 is MNHNY and CDR2 SVGAGI (reference sequence). The CDR3 has 14 amino acids.